This T cell receptor (beta chain) was captured by sequencing in a study of T cell changes during pregnancy in multiple sclerosis. V was clipped by 3 bases and J by 4 bases; unmatched bases: 7. Germline V gene data show CDR1 as LGHNA and CDR2 as YNFKEQ. The CDR3 has 15 amino acids. Method: immunoSEQ multiplex PCR; TCRdb's copy keeps in-frame clones and lacks some. The sample lists 76,000 or so clones; 85% to 95% were seen once. This clonotype was sampled from a female donor in good health, enrolled as a control in a pregnancy study. J is TRBJ1-1 and V is TRBV4-2, with 8 bases lining up with TRBD1. Source: peripheral blood, taken in the second trimester of pregnancy. In DNA, the CDR3 is TGTGCCAGCAGCCAGGACGTAACAGGGGGCACTGAAGCTTTCTTT. Translating it yields CASSQDVTGGTEAFF.